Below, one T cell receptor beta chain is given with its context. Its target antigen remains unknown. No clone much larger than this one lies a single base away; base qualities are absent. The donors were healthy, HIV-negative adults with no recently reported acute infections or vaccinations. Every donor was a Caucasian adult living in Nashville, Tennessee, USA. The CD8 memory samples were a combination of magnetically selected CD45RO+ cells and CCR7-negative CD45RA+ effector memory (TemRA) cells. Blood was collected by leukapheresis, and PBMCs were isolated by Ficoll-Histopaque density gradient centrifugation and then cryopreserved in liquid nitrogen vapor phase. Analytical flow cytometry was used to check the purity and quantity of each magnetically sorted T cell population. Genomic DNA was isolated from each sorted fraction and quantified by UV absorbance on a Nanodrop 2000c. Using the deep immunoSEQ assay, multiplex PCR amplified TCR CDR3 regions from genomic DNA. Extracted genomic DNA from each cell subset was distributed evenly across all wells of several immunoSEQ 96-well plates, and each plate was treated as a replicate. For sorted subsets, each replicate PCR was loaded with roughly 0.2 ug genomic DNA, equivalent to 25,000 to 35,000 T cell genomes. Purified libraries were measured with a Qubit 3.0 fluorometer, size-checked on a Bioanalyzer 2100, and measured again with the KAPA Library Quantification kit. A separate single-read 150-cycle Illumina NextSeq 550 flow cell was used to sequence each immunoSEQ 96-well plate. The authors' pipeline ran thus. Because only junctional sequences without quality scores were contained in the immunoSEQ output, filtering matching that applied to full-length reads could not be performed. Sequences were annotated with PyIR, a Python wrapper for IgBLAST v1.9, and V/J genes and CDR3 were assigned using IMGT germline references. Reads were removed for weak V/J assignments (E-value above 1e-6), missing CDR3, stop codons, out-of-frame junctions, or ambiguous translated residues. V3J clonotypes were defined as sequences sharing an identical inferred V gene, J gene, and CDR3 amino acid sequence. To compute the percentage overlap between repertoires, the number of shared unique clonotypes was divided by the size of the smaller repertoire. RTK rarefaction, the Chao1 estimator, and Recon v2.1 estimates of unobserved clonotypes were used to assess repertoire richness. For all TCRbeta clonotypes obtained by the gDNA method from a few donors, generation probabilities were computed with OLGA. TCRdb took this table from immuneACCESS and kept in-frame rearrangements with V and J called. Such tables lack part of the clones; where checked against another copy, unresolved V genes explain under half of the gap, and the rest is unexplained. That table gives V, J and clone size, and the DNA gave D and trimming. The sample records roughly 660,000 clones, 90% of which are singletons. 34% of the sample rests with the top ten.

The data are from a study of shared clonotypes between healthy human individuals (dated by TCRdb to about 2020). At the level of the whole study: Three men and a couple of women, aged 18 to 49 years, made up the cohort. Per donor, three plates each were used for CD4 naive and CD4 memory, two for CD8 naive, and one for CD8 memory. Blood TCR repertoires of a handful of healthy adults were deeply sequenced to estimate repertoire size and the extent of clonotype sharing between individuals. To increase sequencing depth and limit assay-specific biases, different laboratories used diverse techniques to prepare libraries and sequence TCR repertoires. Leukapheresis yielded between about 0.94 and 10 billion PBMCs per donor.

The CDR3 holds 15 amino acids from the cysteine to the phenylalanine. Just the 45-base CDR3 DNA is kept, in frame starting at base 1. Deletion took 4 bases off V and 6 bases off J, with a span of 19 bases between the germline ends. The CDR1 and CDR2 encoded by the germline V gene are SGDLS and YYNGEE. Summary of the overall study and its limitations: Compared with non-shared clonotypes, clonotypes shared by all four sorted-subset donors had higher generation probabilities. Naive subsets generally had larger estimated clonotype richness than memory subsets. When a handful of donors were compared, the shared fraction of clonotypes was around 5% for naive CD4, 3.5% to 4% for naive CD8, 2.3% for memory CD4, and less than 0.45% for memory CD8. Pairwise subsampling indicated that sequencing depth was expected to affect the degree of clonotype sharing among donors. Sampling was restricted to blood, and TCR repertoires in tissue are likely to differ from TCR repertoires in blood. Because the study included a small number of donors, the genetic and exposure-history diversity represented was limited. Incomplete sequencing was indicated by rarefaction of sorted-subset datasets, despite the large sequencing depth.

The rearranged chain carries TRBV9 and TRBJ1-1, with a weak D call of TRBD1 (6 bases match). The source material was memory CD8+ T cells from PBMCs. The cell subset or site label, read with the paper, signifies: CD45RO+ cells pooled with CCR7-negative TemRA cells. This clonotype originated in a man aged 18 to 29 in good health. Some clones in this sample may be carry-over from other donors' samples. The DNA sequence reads TGTGCCAGCAGCCCGAACGGGGGGCCAGACTCTGAAGCTTTCTTT. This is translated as CASSPNGGPDSEAFF.